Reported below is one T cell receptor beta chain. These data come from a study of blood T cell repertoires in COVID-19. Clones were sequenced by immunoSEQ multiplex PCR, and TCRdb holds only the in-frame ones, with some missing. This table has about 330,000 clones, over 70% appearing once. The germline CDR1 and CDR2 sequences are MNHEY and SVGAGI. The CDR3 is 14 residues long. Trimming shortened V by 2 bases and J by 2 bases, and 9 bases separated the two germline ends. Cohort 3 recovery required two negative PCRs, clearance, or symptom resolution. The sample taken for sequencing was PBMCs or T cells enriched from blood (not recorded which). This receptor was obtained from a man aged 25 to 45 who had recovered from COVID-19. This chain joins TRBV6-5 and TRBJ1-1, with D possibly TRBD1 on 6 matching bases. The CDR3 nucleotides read TGTGCCAGCAGTTACCGGACAGACAACACTGAAGCTTTCTTT. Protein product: CASSYRTDNTEAFF.